The text below deals with one T cell receptor (beta chain). This specimen belongs to a study of blood T cell repertoires in COVID-19. At the level of the study: Sites across the United States, Italy and Spain contributed samples from acute and convalescent COVID-19. Nucleic acid was either cDNA or gDNA, and it came from T cells, B-cell-depleted T cells, or PBMCs.

Per the original data handling: Amplifying reference gene primers gave estimates of nucleated cell counts. Libraries were prepared by immunoSEQ multiplex PCR; TCRdb keeps only in-frame clonotypes and omits some of them. The DNA gave D and trimming, while V, J and clone size come from that table. The sample carries 200,000 to 250,000 clones, approximately 86% recorded once. Germline CDR1 is SGHTA and CDR2 is FQGNSA. This CDR3 has 12 amino acids. V lost 5 bases, J lost 10 bases, and 12 bases lay in between. This TCR came from a woman in her 70s with active or convalescent COVID-19. Sequencing was performed on peripheral blood. This chain uses TRBV7-2 with TRBJ2-1, with D perhaps matching TRBD2 (5 bases). The CDR3 DNA reads TGTGCCAGCAGCCCGGGGATGGAAGAGCAGTTCTTC. Protein sequence: CASSPGMEEQFF.